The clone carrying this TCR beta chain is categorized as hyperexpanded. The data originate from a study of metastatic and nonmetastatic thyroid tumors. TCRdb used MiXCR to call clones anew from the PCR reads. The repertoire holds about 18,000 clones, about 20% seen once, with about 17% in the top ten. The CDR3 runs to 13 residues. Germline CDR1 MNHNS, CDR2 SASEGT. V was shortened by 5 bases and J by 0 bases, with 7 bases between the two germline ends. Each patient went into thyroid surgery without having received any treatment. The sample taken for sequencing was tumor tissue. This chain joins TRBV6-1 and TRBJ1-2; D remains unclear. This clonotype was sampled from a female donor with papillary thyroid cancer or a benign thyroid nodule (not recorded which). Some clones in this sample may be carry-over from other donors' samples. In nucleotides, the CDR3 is TGTGCCAGCAGTCCAGGAGCTAACTATGGCTACACCTTC. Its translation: CASSPGANYGYTF.